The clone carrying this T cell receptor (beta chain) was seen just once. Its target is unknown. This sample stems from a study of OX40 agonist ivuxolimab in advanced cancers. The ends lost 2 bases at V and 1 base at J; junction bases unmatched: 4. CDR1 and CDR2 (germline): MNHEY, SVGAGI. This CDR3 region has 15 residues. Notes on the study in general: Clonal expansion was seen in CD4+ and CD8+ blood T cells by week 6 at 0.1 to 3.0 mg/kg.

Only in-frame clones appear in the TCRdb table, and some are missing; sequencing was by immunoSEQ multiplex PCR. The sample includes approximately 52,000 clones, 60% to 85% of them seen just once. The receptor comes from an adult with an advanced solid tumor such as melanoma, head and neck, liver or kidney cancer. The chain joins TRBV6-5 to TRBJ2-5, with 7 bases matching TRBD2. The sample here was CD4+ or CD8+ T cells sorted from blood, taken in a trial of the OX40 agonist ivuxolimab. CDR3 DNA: TGTGCCAGCAGTTACGGGCGGGGGTCCCAAGAGACCCAGTACTTC. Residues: CASSYGRGSQETQYF.